The subject of this entry is one T cell receptor beta chain. Its antigen is undetermined. Naive and memory CD4+ T cells were separated from cryopreserved PBMCs. Sorted naive or memory CD4+ cells met CEF peptides for about 10 days. Produced via immunoSEQ multiplex PCR; TCRdb's table is partial and in-frame only. The sample yields 35,000 to 45,000 clones, around 82% seen once. V gave up 8 bases and J gave up 2 bases; unmatched junction bases: 3. CDR3 length equals 13 residues. Germline lookup yields CDR1 MNHEY and CDR2 SVGAGI. The record originates from a study of CD4 T cells in relation to SARS-CoV-2 and coronaviruses. Study context: PBMCs were cultured with antigen for about eleven days before TCR beta sequencing. General observations from the study: Compared with monoreactive clones, crossreactive clones showed significantly weaker SARS-CoV-2 expansion.

Source material: naive CD4+ T cells from PBMCs, cultured in vitro. Regarding subset: naive CD4+ T cells isolated by negative enrichment. The clonotype originates from an adult with COVID-19. This rearrangement joins TRBV6-5 to TRBJ2-5; 9 nucleotides match TRBD2. CDR3 region: CASGGGVQETQYF. CDR3 DNA: TGTGCCAGCGGCGGGGGGGTTCAAGAGACCCAGTACTTC.